This TCR beta chain was observed in a study of cytomegalovirus exposure and HLA in healthy donors (dated by TCRdb to the late 2010s). Regarding the research as a whole: The 666 repertoires of the first cohort and the 95 to 150 validation repertoires were produced on the same platform, according to a later analysis. The study combined high-throughput TCR immunosequencing, statistical association of individual TCRs with disease status, and machine learning to predict cytomegalovirus infection status. The study aimed to test whether cataloging public T cell receptors could reveal signatures of past pathogen exposure. Besides the first cohort of about 730 subjects, a separate validation cohort made up of some 110 different subjects was used. General study outcomes and caveats: In vitro tests confirmed that a few of the cytomegalovirus-associated TCR beta chains recognize cytomegalovirus antigens. It was suggested by the authors that the approach could potentially be generalized to other disease states and immunological phenotypes. Of the cluster scores, 85% to 95% were above 0 in a later analysis, which found that TCRs clustered in the first cohort also tended to co-occur in the 110 or so validation repertoires. While some public TCRs were present in many individuals, most TCR sequences turned up only very rarely across donors. All 130 or so repertoires were used to score co-occurrence in the validation cohort in a later analysis, because that analysis had no HLA typing for the cohort. The classifier was reported to diagnose cytomegalovirus status with high specificity and sensitivity in both the original cohort and the validation cohort. In the study, 164 TCR beta chains were listed as associated with cytomegalovirus.

Receptors were amplified or captured by the immunoSEQ multiplex PCR assay. In the authors' own workflow: A statistical classification framework was built for diagnosing cytomegalovirus status from the catalog of TCR beta chain sequences. Entries here come from immuneACCESS through TCRdb and include only in-frame sequences with V and J called. Some clones fail to appear in such tables; in the studies checked, an unresolved V gene covers under half of the shortfall, and the cause of the remainder is unknown. The D gene and trimming were derived from the DNA, and the V and J assignments and clone size from that table. The sample table shows 220,000 or so clones, and roughly 83% are seen once. The ten largest clones capture about 14% of the sample. The donors belonged to the validation cohort of about 120 subjects, which was separate from the 666-subject first cohort. Worth noting for this clone: Its binding antigen is unknown. No base quality information exists; no much larger clone differs at one position.

Sequencing was done on a sample of PBMCs. The clonotype originates from a woman aged 25 to 39 in good health and CMV-seropositive.

The nucleotide sequence reads as follows: TGCGCCAGCAGCTTGAACCAGATGGGGGATACGCAGTATTTT. Protein translation: CASSLNQMGDTQYF. Recombination linked TRBV5-1 to TRBJ2-3; no D gene can be assigned with confidence. Deletion took 1 base off V and 6 bases off J, with a span of 12 bases between the germline ends. CDR1 and CDR2 (SGHRS, YFSETQ) derive from the germline V gene. The CDR3 contains 14 residues, cysteine and phenylalanine counted. Left in the record is the CDR3 DNA by itself, 42 bases read in frame from the first base.